What follows describes a single T cell receptor (beta chain). Distinct nucleotide sequences in the sample also encode this CDR3. These data come from a study of blood T cell repertoires in COVID-19. Study background: Acute and convalescent COVID-19 specimens originated in the United States, Italy and Spain. PBMCs, B-cell-depleted T cells, or T cells provided the cDNA or gDNA that made up the material.

From germline, CDR1 is SGHRS and CDR2 YFSETQ. This CDR3 spans 13 amino acids. V was clipped by 4 bases and J by 4 bases; unmatched bases: 3. In the original analysis: From reference gene primer amplification, estimates of nucleated cell counts were derived. Some clones are missing from TCRdb's copy, which holds only in-frame ones; the method was immunoSEQ multiplex PCR. V, J and clone size were drawn from that table, and D and trimming were deduced from the DNA. The sample gives a few hundred thousand clones, approximately 91% of which show up once; about 0.78% is in the top ten. The chain recombines TRBV5-1 with TRBJ2-7, with 9 bases lining up with TRBD1. This TCR was sampled from a woman between 35 and 50 years old who had been exposed to COVID-19. The source material was PBMCs or T cells enriched from blood (not recorded which). This chain's CDR3 is CASSPTGGYEQYF. For the CDR3, the DNA is TGCGCCAGCAGCCCGACAGGGGGGTACGAGCAGTACTTC.